This T cell receptor beta chain stems from a study of long-term antiretroviral therapy in people with HIV. Study outcomes and limitations: Blood was collected between about 2004 and 2017, possibly under older ART regimens. Diversity increased after ART yet remained lower than in transplant donor controls. Viral resistance, ART adherence and therapy changes all lacked available data.

Per the germline V gene, CDR1 is SGHDN and CDR2 is FVKESK. V was trimmed by 4 bases and J by 2 bases, leaving 1 base between them. CDR3 length equals 11 residues. Concerning this clone itself: What it recognizes is unknown.

An immunoSEQ assay, version v3.0, was performed at survey level. Target depth was roughly 40,000-50,000 T-cell genomes per sample. Method: immunoSEQ multiplex PCR; TCRdb's copy keeps in-frame clones and lacks some. Of about 8,800 clones listed, around 75% were seen once; the top ten hold 20% to 25%. The rearrangement joins TRBV14 to TRBJ2-3; D uncertain. This sequence was found in a man aged 40-55 years with HIV. The sample here was unsorted PBMCs, taken 1.8 years before starting antiretroviral therapy. CDR3 sequence (DNA): TGTGCCAGCAGCCTCACAGATACGCAGTATTTT. It is translated as CASSLTDTQYF.